This is a list of T cell receptor beta chains from one sample in a study of cytomegalovirus exposure and HLA in healthy donors. The data were produced by immunoSEQ multiplex PCR, yet TCRdb's version contains in-frame clones alone and is incomplete. The sample records 130,000 or so clones, 78% being singletons. The sequencing sample was made of PBMCs. The receptors derive from a female donor in good health and CMV-seronegative. The CDR3 runs from the conserved cysteine through the conserved F or W. Clone size is stated in some rows and not others, as once, few, many or a class when expanded.

-	TRBV13	TRBJ1-1	CASSLGRRGTATEAFF
once	TRBV4-2	TRBJ1-1	CASSSRDSYNTEAFF
-	TRBV2	TRBJ1-1	CASSEQGQTEAFF
-	TRBV19	TRBJ1-4	CASSNRQGFEKLFF
few	TRBV5-1	TRBJ1-1	CASSLGQTEAFF
-	TRBV7-9	TRBJ1-2	CASSPGAFREGVGYTF
-	TRBV4-2	TRBJ2-4	CASSHGVGTSGKNIQYF
-	TRBV29-1	TRBJ2-1	CSVLANRASYNEQFF
-	TRBV5-1	TRBJ1-2	CASSLGQGYPNYGYTF
few	TRBV19	TRBJ2-2	CASSQGDDTGELFF
-	TRBV27	TRBJ1-1	CASSLQESAEAFF
-	TRBV19	TRBJ1-5	CASSAGEGLPQHF
-	TRBV20-1	TRBJ2-7	CSANFGEQYF
-	TRBV5-1	TRBJ2-1	CASSLTGTSNNEQFF
-	TRBV7-9	TRBJ1-1	CASIPTGGLRTEAFF
-	TRBV6-6	TRBJ2-1	CASSYSTRTSYNEQFF
-	TRBV11-3	TRBJ2-7	CASSLDGGGTNSYEQYF
-	TRBV10-1	TRBJ2-7	CASSEWGGDRDIYEQYF
-	TRBV19	TRBJ1-3	CASSSQGGGNTIYF
-	TRBV6-5	TRBJ2-7	CASSYSSGRAGEQYF
-	TRBV5-4	TRBJ2-5	CASKREPQETQYF
-	TRBV4-3	TRBJ2-6	CASSQLRSGANVLTF
-	TRBV4-3	TRBJ2-7	CASSRVLGEAQYF
-	TRBV19	TRBJ2-7	CASSPNYYEQYF
few	TRBV4-1	TRBJ2-1	CASSPPSGQGVHEQFF
-	TRBV2	TRBJ2-7	CASSGLARYEQYF
-	TRBV2	TRBJ2-5	CASSGLAGGTQYF
-	TRBV19	TRBJ1-1	CASIDRVATEAFF
-	TRBV7-2	TRBJ1-3	CASSLGLSSGNTIYF
once	TRBV7-2	TRBJ1-2	CASSLLGRGYTF
-	TRBV18	TRBJ1-2	CASSLRTGANYGYTF
once	TRBV4-3	TRBJ2-3	CASSQGGNYLSTDTQYF
-	TRBV10-2	TRBJ1-4	CASSERGARDEKLFF
-	TRBV28	TRBJ2-3	CASRILEADTQYF
-	TRBV5-3	TRBJ1-3	CARSPPRASGNTIYF
-	TRBV27	TRBJ1-4	CASSADTATNEKLFF
-	TRBV6-1	TRBJ2-7	CASRNKKRDPYEQYF
once	TRBV7-9	TRBJ1-2	CSSSRRGLYGYTF
-	TRBV7-7	TRBJ2-3	CASSRGLAASTDTQYF
once	TRBV4-3	TRBJ1-3	CASSQDHGAGHGNTIYF
-	TRBV4-1	TRBJ2-3	CASSQDRAGSTDTQYF
few	TRBV7-2	TRBJ2-7	CASSKGQPYEQYF
-	TRBV6-5	TRBJ1-1	CASMGHMNTEAFF
-	TRBV2	TRBJ2-1	CASLGLAGMNEQFF
few	TRBV28	TRBJ2-2	CASSSLAGGGTGELFF
-	TRBV27	TRBJ2-7	CASRWTGGAEQYF
-	TRBV7-9	TRBJ1-1	CASSFRQGALNTEAFF
-	TRBV5-1	TRBJ1-2	CASSLSRLLGHGYTF
-	TRBV2	TRBJ1-2	CASSKTGASDGYTF
-	TRBV28	TRBJ1-1	CASRPSVFRTNTEAFF
-	TRBV5-1	TRBJ1-2	CASSPLLTGGYGYTF
-	TRBV18	TRBJ2-1	CASSPVLVAGGSRNEQFF
few	TRBV5-4	TRBJ2-1	CASSLGTPHSSYNEQFF